This is a list of T cell receptor beta chains from one sample in a study of T cell responses to AZD1222 COVID-19 vaccine. Sequencing used immunoSEQ multiplex PCR; TCRdb keeps in-frame clones, though not all of them. The repertoire holds 35,000 to 55,000 clones, with around four fifths as singletons. Source: peripheral blood, taken 28 days after the second dose of the MenACWY control vaccine. The receptor source for this set is an adult who received the MenACWY meningococcal vaccine as a control. Each CDR3 is given without its conserved first and last residue. The size field is filled for only some rows; it gives once, few, many or a size class.

clone_size v_call cdr3_aa
. TRBV27 ASSLTGGNQPQH
. TRBV11-2 ASSANSERSYNEQF
. TRBV9 ASSVEGGPSGELF
. TRBV27 ASSQIAGPYEQY
. TRBV19 ASSVWGKETQY
. TRBV19 ASSIPYRAGSSTEAF
. TRBV23-1 ASSLDRAPGANVLT
. TRBV5-1 ASSLEGGTEAF
. TRBV30 AWSVQGWADTQY
. TRBV5-5 ASSLAASGANVLT
. TRBV19 ASRGNGQPDTQY
. TRBV27 ASSFIRLNSPLH
. TRBV5-6 ASSFTGRNTIY
. TRBV5-4 ASSTTGVAAYGYT
. TRBV12-3/TRBV12-4 ASSFDGYEQY
. TRBV5-4 ASSLVAGGLFGELF
. TRBV10-3 AIKPSGGSQYNEQF
few TRBV5-1 ASSPGQGLTEAF
. TRBV2 ASSEGRVGYGYT
. TRBV5-6 ASSLAARTGNGYT
. TRBV11-2 ASSSRSGTSRTDTQY
. TRBV14 ASSQVDRMESPLH
. TRBV16 ASSQFTAGAEAF
. TRBV6-5 ASSYQDTGELF
. TRBV25-1 ASSESTGGITEAF
. TRBV9 ASSVAGGHGETQY
. TRBV30 AWSRTSAETQY
. TRBV6-4 ASSEGTGSPLH
. TRBV7-2 ASRIHGGGDYGYT
few TRBV12-3/TRBV12-4 ASSLQGVDGYT
. TRBV15 ATSRDLNREETQY
once TRBV19 ASSGTGGHQPQH
. TRBV5-6 ASSFLGANVLT
. TRBV28 ASSLELLATNEKLF